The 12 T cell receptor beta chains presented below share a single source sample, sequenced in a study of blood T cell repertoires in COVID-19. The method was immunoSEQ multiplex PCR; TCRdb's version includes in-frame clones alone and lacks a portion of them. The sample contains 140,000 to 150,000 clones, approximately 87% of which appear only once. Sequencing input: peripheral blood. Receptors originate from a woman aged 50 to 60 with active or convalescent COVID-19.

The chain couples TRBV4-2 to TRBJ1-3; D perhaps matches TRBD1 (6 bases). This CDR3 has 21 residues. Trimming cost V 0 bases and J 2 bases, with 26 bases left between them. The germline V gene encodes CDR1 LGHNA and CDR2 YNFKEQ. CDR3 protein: CASSQDLIQGLFISPGNTIYF. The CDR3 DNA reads TGTGCCAGCAGCCAAGATCTGATACAGGGATTGTTTATTTCTCCTGGAAACACCATATATTTT.

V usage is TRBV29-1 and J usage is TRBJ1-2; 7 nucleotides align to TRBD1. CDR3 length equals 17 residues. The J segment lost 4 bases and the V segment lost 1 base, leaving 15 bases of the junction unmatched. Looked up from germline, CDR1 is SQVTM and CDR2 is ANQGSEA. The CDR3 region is CSVEGGTPGQPLYGYTF. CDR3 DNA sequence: TGCAGCGTTGAAGGTGGGACCCCGGGACAGCCGCTCTATGGCTACACCTTC. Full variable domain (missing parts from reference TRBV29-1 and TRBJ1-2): SAVISQKPSRDICQRGTSLTIQCQVDSQVTMMFWYRQQPGQSLTLIATANQGSEATYESGFVIDKFPISRPNLTFSTLTVSNMSPEDSSIYLCSVEGGTPGQPLYGYTFGSGTRLTVV.

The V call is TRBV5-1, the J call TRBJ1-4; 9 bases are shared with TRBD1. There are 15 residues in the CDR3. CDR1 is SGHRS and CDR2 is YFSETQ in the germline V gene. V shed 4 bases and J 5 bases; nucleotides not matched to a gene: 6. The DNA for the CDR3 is TGCGCCAGCAGCCCGGGGACAGGGCGGAATGAAAAACTGTTTTTT. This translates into CASSPGTGRNEKLFF.

The CDR3 sequence is CASSQDGSGEPDYSGNTIYF. For the CDR3, the DNA is TGCGCCAGCAGCCAAGATGGATCAGGGGAGCCTGATTACTCTGGAAACACCATATATTTT. This chain connects TRBV4-3 to TRBJ1-3; tentatively, D is TRBD1 (6 bases). V was pared by 0 bases and J by 0 bases, with 21 bases between. The CDR3 consists of 20 residues. Germline V CDR1 and CDR2: LGHNA, YSLEER.

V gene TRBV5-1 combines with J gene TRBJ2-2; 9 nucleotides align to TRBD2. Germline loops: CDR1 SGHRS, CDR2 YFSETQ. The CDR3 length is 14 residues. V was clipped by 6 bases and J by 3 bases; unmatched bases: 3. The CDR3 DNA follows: TGCGCCAGCACCGCGGGGGGGGACACCGGGGAGCTGTTTTTT. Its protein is CASTAGGDTGELFF.

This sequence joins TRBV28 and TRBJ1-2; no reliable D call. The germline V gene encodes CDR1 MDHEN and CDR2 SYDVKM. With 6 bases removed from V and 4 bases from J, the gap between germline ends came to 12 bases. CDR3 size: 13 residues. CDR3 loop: CASSPTNFYGYTF. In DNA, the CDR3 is TGTGCCAGCAGCCCTACCAACTTCTATGGCTACACCTTC.

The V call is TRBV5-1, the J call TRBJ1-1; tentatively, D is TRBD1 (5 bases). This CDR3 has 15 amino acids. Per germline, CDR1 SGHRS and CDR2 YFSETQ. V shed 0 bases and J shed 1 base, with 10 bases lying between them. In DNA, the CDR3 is TGCGCCAGCAGCTTGGAGGCAGGGTGGAACACTGAAGCTTTCTTT. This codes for CASSLEAGWNTEAFF.

For the CDR3, the DNA is TGTGCCAGCAGTTACTCGCGCGGGAGCTCCTACAATGAGCAGTTCTTC. Translating gives CASSYSRGSSYNEQFF. The chain links TRBV6-2 or TRBV6-3 to TRBJ2-1; 7 positions match TRBD2. The germline CDR1 and CDR2 sequences are MNHEY and SVGEGT. The CDR3 extends over 16 amino acids. V lost 0 bases to trimming and J lost 0 bases; unmatched junction nucleotides: 2.

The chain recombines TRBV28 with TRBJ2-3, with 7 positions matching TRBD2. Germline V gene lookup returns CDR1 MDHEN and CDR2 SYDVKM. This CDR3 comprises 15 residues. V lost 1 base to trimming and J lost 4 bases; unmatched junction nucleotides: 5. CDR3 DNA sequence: TGTGCCAGCAGTTTATTGGGCGGGAGCCCAGATACGCAGTATTTT. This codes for CASSLLGGSPDTQYF.

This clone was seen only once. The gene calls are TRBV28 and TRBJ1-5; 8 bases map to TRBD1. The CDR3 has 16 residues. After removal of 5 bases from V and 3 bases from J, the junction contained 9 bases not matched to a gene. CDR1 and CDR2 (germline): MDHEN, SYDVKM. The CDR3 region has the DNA TGTGCCAGCAGTCAGACAGGGGAAGGACTCAATCAGCCCCAGCATTTT. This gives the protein CASSQTGEGLNQPQHF.

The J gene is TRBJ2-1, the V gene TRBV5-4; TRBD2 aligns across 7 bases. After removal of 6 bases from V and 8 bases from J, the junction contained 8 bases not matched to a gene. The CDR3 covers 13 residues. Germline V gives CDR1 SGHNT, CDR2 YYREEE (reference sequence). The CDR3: CASTLRGGYEQFF. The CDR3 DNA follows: TGTGCCAGCACCCTACGGGGAGGGTATGAGCAGTTCTTC.

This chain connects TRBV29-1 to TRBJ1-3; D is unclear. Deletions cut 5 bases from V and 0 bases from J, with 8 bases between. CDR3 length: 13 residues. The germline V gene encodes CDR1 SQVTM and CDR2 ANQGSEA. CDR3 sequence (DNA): TGCAGCGTTACAGTGGGCTCTGGAAACACCATATATTTT. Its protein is CSVTVGSGNTIYF.